Each of the 15 T cell receptor beta chains below was sequenced from the same sample in a study of cytomegalovirus exposure and HLA in healthy donors. 13 Jbeta primers and 60 Vbeta primers were used for the PCR. Here immunoSEQ multiplex PCR was the method, and the copy in TCRdb shows in-frame clones only, minus some. This table holds fewer than 150,000 clones, roughly 80% found once. Sequencing was carried out using PBMCs. Receptor source: a female donor in good health and CMV-seropositive.

J is TRBJ1-6 and V is TRBV7-2; a weak D match, TRBD1 (6 bases). Germline CDR1 reads SGHTA; CDR2 reads FQGNSA. V was clipped by 5 bases and J by 2 bases, with 16 bases between them. The CDR3 is made up of 17 amino acids. For the CDR3, the DNA is TGTGCCAGCAGCGACCGGCGGGGGCCGCCCTATAATTCACCCCTCCACTTT. Encoded protein: CASSDRRGPPYNSPLHF.

V gene TRBV7-3 combines with J gene TRBJ1-5; 7 bases line up with TRBD1. The ends lost 2 bases at V and 4 bases at J; junction bases unmatched: 2. The germline V gene has CDR1 SGHTA and CDR2 FQGTGA. The length of the CDR3 is 14 residues. The CDR3 loop is CASSLDRENQPQHF. The CDR3 nucleotides read TGTGCCAGCAGCTTAGACAGGGAGAATCAGCCCCAGCATTTT.

The chain joins TRBV5-4 to TRBJ1-3, with D unresolved. Looked up from germline, CDR1 is SGHNT and CDR2 is YYREEE (reference sequence). CDR3 length equals 13 residues. Trimming cost V 4 bases and J 0 bases, with 5 bases left between them. CDR3 DNA sequence: TGTGCCAGCAGCCTGTACTCTGGAAACACCATATATTTT. This gives the protein CASSLYSGNTIYF. Using reference TRBV5-4 and TRBJ1-3 for the parts outside the CDR3, the full variable domain is ETGVTQSPTHLIKTRGQQVTLRCSSQSGHNTVSWYQQALGQGPQFIFQYYREEENGRGNFPPRFSGLQFPNYSSELNVNALELDDSALYLCASSLYSGNTIYFGEGSWLTVV.

This clone was detected a few times. V is TRBV5-4 and J is TRBJ2-1, with D possibly being TRBD1 (5 bases). Looked up from germline, CDR1 is SGHNT and CDR2 is YYREEE (reference sequence). Trimming left V 0 bases short and J 5 bases short, with 9 bases between. The CDR3 contains 14 residues. CDR3 DNA sequence: TGTGCCAGCAGCTTGGCCCCGACAGACAATGAGCAGTTCTTC. Amino acids: CASSLAPTDNEQFF.

The V and J genes are TRBV10-1 and TRBJ2-1; weak D call: TRBD2 (6 bases). Germline values: CDR1 WNHNN, CDR2 SYGVQD (reference sequence). Trimming left V 6 bases short and J 3 bases short, with 9 bases between. There are 13 residues in the CDR3. The CDR3 is CASSSGSYNEQFF. In DNA, the CDR3 is TGCGCCAGCAGCTCCGGGAGCTACAATGAGCAGTTCTTC.

The genes are TRBV6-1 and TRBJ2-5, with 8 bases lining up with TRBD1. Germline-derived CDR1 and CDR2 are MNHNS and SASEGT. V dropped 7 bases and J dropped 5; count of bases not matched to a gene: 9. The CDR3 sequence is 14 residues long. CDR3 in amino acids: CASIRQGARETQYF. CDR3 in DNA: TGTGCCAGCATTCGGCAGGGGGCAAGGGAGACCCAGTACTTC.

This clone appeared a few times. The V call is TRBV28, the J call TRBJ2-7; unclear D gene. The CDR3 contains 11 residues. V gave up 2 bases and J gave up 5 bases, with 4 bases separating them. Germline CDR1 is MDHEN and CDR2 is SYDVKM. The CDR3 is CASSLVNEQYF. The DNA for the CDR3 is TGTGCCAGCAGTTTAGTTAACGAGCAGTACTTC.

This rearrangement joins TRBV28 to TRBJ2-7; no clear D gene. The germline V and J ends were trimmed by 2 bases and 3 bases, with 5 bases remaining between them. Looked up from germline, CDR1 is MDHEN and CDR2 is SYDVKM. This CDR3 comprises 12 residues. The CDR3 bases are TGTGCCAGCAGTTTAGGGCACTACGAGCAGTACTTC. The encoded protein is CASSLGHYEQYF.

This chain links TRBV28 with TRBJ1-1, with D perhaps matching TRBD1 (6 bases). The CDR3 spans 13 residues. Trimming removed 4 bases at V and 6 bases at J, with 12 bases between. CDR1 is MDHEN and CDR2 is SYDVKM in the germline V gene. The CDR3 bases are TGTGCCAGCAGTTCGGGCGGGGGCGCTGAAGCTTTCTTT. Translation gives CASSSGGGAEAFF.

The rearrangement uses TRBV5-1 and TRBJ2-7; D may be TRBD1 (6 bases). From germline, CDR1 is SGHRS and CDR2 YFSETQ. Trimming left V 4 bases short and J 5 bases short, with 10 bases between. The CDR3 is 12 amino acids. CDR3: CASSLQGHEQYF. DNA for the CDR3: TGCGCCAGCAGCCTACAGGGCCACGAGCAGTACTTC.

This chain uses TRBV7-2 with TRBJ2-5, with D uncertain. CDR1 is SGHTA, CDR2 FQGNSA, per germline. Trimming took 1 base from V and 5 from J, leaving 11 bases between them. This CDR3 region has 14 residues. In nucleotides, the CDR3 is TGTGCCAGCAGCTTAGGCTATGAAGTCGAGACCCAGTACTTC. This gives the protein CASSLGYEVETQYF.

The J gene is TRBJ1-6, the V gene TRBV27; D gene uncertain. Between the trimmed V and J ends, which lost 4 bases and 0 bases, there was a span of 7 bases. CDR1 is MNHEY and CDR2 is SMNVEV in the germline V gene (reference sequence). The CDR3 loop spans 15 amino acids. The CDR3 nucleotides read TGTGCCAGCAGTTCTAGGAGCTCCTATAATTCACCCCTCCACTTT. It specifies CASSSRSSYNSPLHF.

A note on this clone: Relative to the germline gene, one junction end is altered; a read error may explain this. The V and J genes are TRBV18 and TRBJ2-2; D ambiguous. This CDR3 spans 14 amino acids. Germline lookup yields CDR1 KGHSH and CDR2 LQKENI. CDR3 protein: CASSSPFRTGELFF. In nucleotides, the CDR3 is TGTGCCAGCTCATCACCCTTTCGGACCGGGGAGCTGTTTTTT.

The table lists this clone with a few counts. The chain has TRBV28 and TRBJ1-1, with TRBD1 matching over 10 bases. V shed 4 bases and J 6 bases; nucleotides not matched to a gene: 8. The CDR3 has 15 amino acids. CDR1 is MDHEN, CDR2 SYDVKM, per germline. For the CDR3, the DNA is TGTGCCAGCAGTTCAATAGGGACAGGGGCCGCTGAAGCTTTCTTT. Protein product: CASSSIGTGAAEAFF.

This clone was seen once. The chain links TRBV28 to TRBJ1-2; 8 nucleotides agree with TRBD1. The junction had 12 bases not matched to a gene; V was cut back by 6 bases and J by 3 bases. This CDR3 comprises 16 residues. The germline CDR1 and CDR2 sequences are MDHEN and SYDVKM. The CDR3 spells CASSPSRGQGDYGYTF. CDR3 nucleotides: TGTGCCAGCAGCCCCTCCAGAGGACAGGGTGACTATGGCTACACCTTC.